The 25 T cell receptor beta chains below come from one sample, sequenced in a study of Ad26.COV2.S vaccination and SARS-CoV-2 variants. Method: immunoSEQ multiplex PCR; TCRdb's copy keeps in-frame clones and lacks some. The profile shows some 320,000 clones, roughly 84% of them singletons. Treatment indicated: around 19 received Ad26.COV2.S at low or high dose, single or two shots; about 5 received placebo; per-sample allocation not given. Specimens were obtained on day 63 following the first vaccine or placebo injection. Sequencing used peripheral blood, obtained in a trial of Ad26.COV2.S vaccine versus placebo. Receptors originate from a person aged 18 to 59 who received the Ad26.COV2.S COVID-19 vaccine or a placebo.

The V and J genes are TRBV4-1 and TRBJ1-2; 8 nucleotides align to TRBD1. Germline V CDR1 and CDR2: MGHRA, YSYEKL. This CDR3 has 15 residues. Trimming cost V 4 bases and J 3 bases; bases outside gene matches: 7. In nucleotides, the CDR3 is TGCGCCAGCAGCCGGCCGGGACAGGAGCACTATGGCTACACCTTC. This codes for CASSRPGQEHYGYTF.

The J gene is TRBJ2-7, the V gene TRBV6-1; 7 nucleotides agree with TRBD1. Per germline, CDR1 MNHNS and CDR2 SASEGT. V dropped 2 bases and J dropped 6; count of bases not matched to a gene: 10. This CDR3 has 15 amino acids. CDR3 sequence (DNA): TGTGCCAGCAGTGAAATTTACGCGCACAGGGGCGAGCAGTACTTC. Translation: CASSEIYAHRGEQYF.

The V gene is TRBV10-3, the J gene TRBJ1-5, with D unresolved. Germline V CDR1 and CDR2: ENHRY, SYGVKD. This CDR3 spans 15 amino acids. V was clipped by 6 bases and J by 3 bases, with 15 bases between them. CDR3 bases: TGTGCCATCAGCGGAGGCGAGGGAATCAATCAGCCCCAGCATTTT. Its protein product is CAISGGEGINQPQHF.

In the case of this clone: One junction end does not reproduce the germline sequence, and a read error may be involved. The V call is TRBV19, the J call TRBJ1-1; TRBD1 matches at 8 bases. The CDR3 totals 17 residues. Germline V gene lookup returns CDR1 LNHDA and CDR2 SQIVND (reference sequence). For the CDR3, the DNA is TGTGCCAGTAGTCTAGACAGGGGAGTCAGGACGAACACTGAAGCTTTCTTT. Its protein is CASSLDRGVRTNTEAFF.

This chain joins TRBV10-3 and TRBJ2-5; 7 bases are shared with TRBD1. The ends lost 0 bases at V and 1 base at J; junction bases unmatched: 5. Per germline, CDR1 ENHRY and CDR2 SYGVKD. The CDR3 runs 16 residues. The CDR3 DNA follows: TGTGCCATCAGTGAGTCGCGAAGGGACAGCCAAGAGACCCAGTACTTC. Amino acid sequence: CAISESRRDSQETQYF.

V gene TRBV30 combines with J gene TRBJ1-4; D is undetermined. The germline V gene has CDR1 GTSNPN and CDR2 SVGIG (reference sequence). The length of the CDR3 is 15 residues. The V end lost 2 bases, the J end lost 1 base, and 11 bases lay between the germline ends. The DNA for the CDR3 is TGTGCCTGGAGTAAGCTGACTGGAACTAATGAAAAACTGTTTTTT. Protein product: CAWSKLTGTNEKLFF.

This chain links TRBV18 with TRBJ2-5, with D perhaps being TRBD1 or TRBD2 (5 bases each). The germline gives CDR1 KGHSH, CDR2 LQKENI. V lost 2 bases and J 5 bases, leaving 15 bases between the germline ends. The CDR3 sequence is 15 residues long. CDR3 region: CASSPSAREGETQYF. The CDR3 DNA reads TGTGCCAGCTCACCATCCGCGCGAGAGGGGGAGACCCAGTACTTC.

This rearrangement joins TRBV7-2 to TRBJ2-7; possibly TRBD1 for D (6 bases). The CDR3 has 15 residues. Germline CDR1 reads SGHTA; CDR2 reads FQGNSA. Trimming cost V 4 bases and J 0 bases, with 13 bases left between them. CDR3 sequence (DNA): TGTGCCAGCAGCTCAACAGGGACAATCTCCTACGAGCAGTACTTC. Amino acids: CASSSTGTISYEQYF.

The chain recombines TRBV5-1 with TRBJ2-3, with TRBD1 as a possible D gene (5 bases). V was cut by 2 bases and J by 3 bases, with 7 bases left in between. This CDR3 is built from 13 residues. CDR1 is SGHRS, CDR2 YFSETQ, per germline. CDR3 sequence reads: CASSFQGTDTQYF. CDR3 DNA sequence: TGCGCCAGCAGCTTTCAGGGTACAGATACGCAGTATTTT.

The chain carries TRBV12-3 or TRBV12-4 and TRBJ1-2, with a tentative D call TRBD1 (5 bases). This CDR3 spans 13 amino acids. V was shortened by 5 bases and J by 5 bases, with 12 bases between the two germline ends. The CDR3 is CASSPVGGYGYTF. The DNA for the CDR3 is TGTGCCAGCAGTCCCGTTGGGGGGTATGGCTACACCTTC.

The chain is built from TRBV6-5 and TRBJ1-3; the match to TRBD1 covers 8 bases. Unmatched junction bases numbered 4, after V lost 6 bases and J lost 0 bases. The CDR3 runs 15 residues. Germline V gene sequence: CDR1 MNHEY, CDR2 SVGAGI. The CDR3 DNA is TGTGCCAGCAGCAACCAGGGGGCCTCTGGAAACACCATATATTTT. Its protein is CASSNQGASGNTIYF.

The chain carries TRBV30 and TRBJ1-2, with unresolved D. This CDR3 has 16 amino acids. CDR1 and CDR2 from the germline V gene are GTSNPN and SVGIG (reference sequence). Trimming took 7 bases from V and 0 from J, leaving 21 bases between them. CDR3 nucleotides: TGTGCCTCAGAGTTAACACGTCGGTATGCTAACTATGGCTACACCTTC. As protein: CASELTRRYANYGYTF.

V and J are TRBV7-2 and TRBJ2-2; 8 positions match TRBD2. The germline gives CDR1 SGHTA, CDR2 FQGNSA. Trimming cost V 0 bases and J 1 base; bases outside gene matches: 13. The CDR3 spans 20 residues. CDR3 nucleotides: TGTGCCAGCAGCTTAGCCGGTCGAGCGGGGGTACTCCTGAACACCGGGGAGCTGTTTTTT. Its protein product is CASSLAGRAGVLLNTGELFF.

The V call is TRBV5-4, the J call TRBJ1-3, with D uncertain. Germline values: CDR1 SGHNT, CDR2 YYREEE (reference sequence). V lost 4 bases, J lost 1 base, and 15 bases lay in between. The CDR3 spans 16 residues. This chain's CDR3 is CASSPHAESSGNTIYF. As DNA, the CDR3 is TGTGCCAGCAGCCCACATGCCGAAAGTTCTGGAAACACCATATATTTT.

The chain recombines TRBV9 with TRBJ2-7; D gene unclear. CDR3 length: 15 residues. Germline assignment: CDR1 SGDLS and CDR2 YYNGEE. With 4 bases removed from V and 0 bases from J, the gap between germline ends came to 14 bases. DNA of the CDR3: TGTGCCAGCAGCCCTAGGTTTCAGAGCTCCTACGAGCAGTACTTC. Translated, it gives CASSPRFQSSYEQYF.

The chain employs TRBV4-3 and TRBJ1-2; 7 bases fit TRBD1. The CDR3 totals 16 residues. The V segment lost 2 bases and the J segment 6 bases; nucleotides outside the gene matches: 12. Looked up from germline, CDR1 is LGHNA and CDR2 is YSLEER. CDR3 coding DNA: TGCGCCAGCAGCCAATCTAGACAGGGTGTCCTTGATGGCTACACCTTC. Amino acids: CASSQSRQGVLDGYTF.

The V gene is TRBV6-2 or TRBV6-3, the J gene TRBJ1-1; 10 bases fit TRBD1. CDR1 and CDR2 (germline): MNHEY, SVGEGT. With 4 bases clipped from V and 3 bases from J, the junction kept 2 bases outside the gene matches. There are 14 residues in the CDR3. Here the CDR3 reads CASSWTGGDTEAFF. CDR3 sequence (DNA): TGTGCCAGCAGTTGGACAGGGGGGGACACTGAAGCTTTCTTT.

The rearrangement joins TRBV6-1 to TRBJ2-5; 7 bases agree with TRBD2. V lost 2 bases, J lost 5 bases, and 17 bases stayed unmatched. Germline V gene data show CDR1 as MNHNS and CDR2 as SASEGT. The CDR3 length is 18 residues. The CDR3 DNA sequence: TGTGCCAGCAGTGAACTTAGGTCGGGGGGATTAATACGGGAGACCCAGTACTTC. This codes for CASSELRSGGLIRETQYF.

V and J are TRBV5-4 and TRBJ1-2, with D possibly TRBD1 on 5 matching bases. Germline V gene lookup returns CDR1 SGHNT and CDR2 YYREEE (reference sequence). Trimming took 4 bases from V and 8 from J, leaving 18 bases between them. This CDR3 is built from 14 residues. The CDR3 spells CASSQGRGDLGYTF. DNA of the CDR3: TGTGCCAGCAGCCAAGGGCGAGGGGATCTGGGCTACACCTTC.

The V and J genes are TRBV6-5 and TRBJ1-6; no definite D call. The CDR3 consists of 15 residues. Deletions cut 0 bases from V and 9 bases from J, with 12 bases between. Germline V gene lookup returns CDR1 MNHEY and CDR2 SVGAGI. As DNA, the CDR3 is TGTGCCAGCAGTTACTCGAAGAGAGGGCGTTCACCCCTCCACTTT. It encodes CASSYSKRGRSPLHF.

This clone was recorded once. This chain links TRBV7-2 with TRBJ1-3; TRBD1 matches at 8 bases. The CDR3 extends over 17 amino acids. Unmatched junction bases numbered 8, after V lost 4 bases and J lost 0 bases. Per the germline V gene, CDR1 is SGHTA and CDR2 is FQGNSA. This CDR3 is CASSSLGQAISGNTIYF. The CDR3 DNA reads TGTGCCAGCAGCTCCCTGGGACAGGCGATCTCTGGAAACACCATATATTTT.

Remarks on this clone: Other DNA sequences in the same sample also yield this CDR3. CDR3 DNA sequence: TGTGCCTGGAGTGTTGGAGGAAGGACTGAAGCTTTCTTT. This encodes CAWSVGGRTEAFF. V gene TRBV30 combines with J gene TRBJ1-1; D gene ambiguous. There are 13 residues in the CDR3. Germline V gene data show CDR1 as GTSNPN and CDR2 as SVGIG (reference sequence). V was trimmed by 0 bases and J by 5 bases, leaving 10 bases between them. The full variable domain, its missing parts supplied by reference TRBV30 and TRBJ1-1, is SQTIHQWPATLVQPVGSPLSLECTVEGTSNPNLYWYRQAAGRGLQLLFYSVGIGQISSEVPQNLSASRPQDRQFILSSKKLLLSDSGFYLCAWSVGGRTEAFFGQGTRLTVV.

This chain connects TRBV4-3 to TRBJ1-2; no firm D call. The germline CDR1 and CDR2 sequences are LGHNA and YSLEER. The V gene lost 3 bases and the J gene lost 0 bases, with 11 bases spanning the gap. The CDR3 is made up of 15 amino acids. The CDR3 DNA follows: TGCGCCAGCAGCCATTCCACAGAGCCTAACTATGGCTACACCTTC. It is translated as CASSHSTEPNYGYTF.

The chain links TRBV2 to TRBJ2-5, with 9 bases fitting TRBD2. J was trimmed by 4 bases and V by 4 bases; bases with no gene match: 19. The CDR3 contains 19 residues. Germline V gives CDR1 SNHLY, CDR2 FYNNEI. The CDR3 loop reads CASSALAGVRGFAGETQYF. In nucleotides, the CDR3 is TGTGCCAGCAGTGCGTTAGCGGGGGTCCGAGGTTTTGCCGGAGAGACCCAGTACTTC.

The rearrangement uses TRBV9 and TRBJ2-7; a possible D gene is TRBD2 (6 bases). Trimming pared 3 bases from V and 2 bases from J, leaving 18 bases between. This CDR3 is 16 amino acids long. The germline gives CDR1 SGDLS, CDR2 YYNGEE. The CDR3 region is CASSAGTHPTTYEQYF. The CDR3 DNA is TGTGCCAGCAGCGCTGGGACTCATCCCACGACCTACGAGCAGTACTTC.